Listed below are T cell receptor beta chains from one sample, sequenced in a study of identical twins. MiXCR was run by TCRdb on the 5' RACE reads, yielding one entry per CDR3 protein. This table holds about 530,000 distinct CDR3 sequences, roughly 15% found once. These same data were also listed under a study on yellow fever vaccine responses in identical twins.

Sequencing input: CD4+ T cells sorted from blood. These receptor sequences come from a woman aged 18-30 years in good health. The CDR3 runs from the conserved cysteine through the conserved F or W. D genes are given only for firm matches. Expanded clones are given a class, and other clones once, few, many or no size at all.

CDR3 protein,CDR3 DNA,D gene,clone size,V gene,J gene
CASSPRDAKNYGYTF,TGTGCCAGCAGCCCCCGGGACGCAAAAAACTATGGCTACACCTTC,NA,few,TRBV11-3,TRBJ1-2
CASSISGGGLQHEQFF,TGTGCCAGCAGCATCAGTGGTGGTGGGTTGCAGCATGAGCAGTTCTTC,NA,NA,TRBV11-3,TRBJ2-1
CASGEGQVNTEAFF,TGTGCTAGTGGTGAGGGACAGGTGAACACTGAAGCTTTCTTT,TRBD1,few,TRBV12-5,TRBJ1-1
CASSLAGVVFF,TGTGCCAGCAGCTTAGCCGGGGTTGTATTCTTC,NA,NA,TRBV7-2,TRBJ2-1
CSANRGENTEAFF,TGCAGTGCTAATAGGGGTGAGAACACTGAAGCTTTCTTT,NA,few,TRBV20-1,TRBJ1-1
CASSADMQTEAFF,TGTGCCAGCAGCGCGGACATGCAGACTGAAGCTTTCTTT,NA,NA,TRBV7-7,TRBJ1-1
CASSLDTGGNTEAFF,TGCGCCAGCAGCTTGGATACCGGAGGAAACACTGAAGCTTTCTTT,NA,few,TRBV5-1,TRBJ1-1
CASREGNTEAFF,TGCGCCTCCCGGGAGGGGAACACTGAAGCTTTCTTT,NA,few,TRBV5-1,TRBJ1-1
CASSSVAGSQETQYF,TGCGCCAGCAGCTCCGTAGCGGGAAGTCAAGAGACCCAGTACTTC,TRBD2,few,TRBV5-1,TRBJ2-5
CASSELVLRGKGYEQYF,TGTGCCAGCAGTGAATTGGTATTGCGGGGGAAAGGGTACGAGCAGTACTTC,TRBD2,few,TRBV2,TRBJ2-7
CASSQGTGGKSPLHF,TGTGCCAGCAGCCAAGGGACAGGGGGCAAGTCACCCCTCCACTTT,TRBD1,NA,TRBV3-1,TRBJ1-6
CASSLWRTDEPGQGSWANVLTF,TGTGCCAGCAGTTTATGGAGGACGGACGAACCGGGACAGGGGAGTTGGGCCAACGTCCTGACTTTC,TRBD1,NA,TRBV28,TRBJ2-6
CASSLHPPEEEKLFF,TGTGCCAGCAGTTTGCACCCGCCGGAGGAGGAAAAACTGTTTTTT,NA,NA,TRBV12-3/TRBV12-4,TRBJ1-4
CASSSDSGNTIYF,TGTGCCAGCAGCTCCGACTCTGGAAACACCATATATTTT,NA,many,TRBV11-2,TRBJ1-3
CASSPLAGGPADTQYF,TGTGCCAGCAGCCCACTAGCGGGGGGGCCCGCAGATACGCAGTATTTT,TRBD2,few,TRBV7-9,TRBJ2-3
CATSGGLDGEQFF,TGTGCCACCAGTGGGGGACTAGACGGGGAGCAGTTCTTC,TRBD2,few,TRBV24-1,TRBJ2-1
CASSSDRQSGELFF,TGTGCCAGCAGCTCCGACCGACAGTCCGGGGAGCTGTTTTTT,NA,NA,TRBV7-3,TRBJ2-2
CSARQGPEKLFF,TGCAGTGCTAGACAGGGGCCCGAAAAACTGTTTTTT,NA,few,TRBV20-1,TRBJ1-4
CASSPGTGGIETQYF,TGCGCCAGCAGCCCTGGGACAGGGGGCATAGAGACCCAGTACTTC,TRBD1,NA,TRBV4-1,TRBJ2-5
CASQRRGSTDTQYF,TGTGCCAGCCAAAGGAGGGGTAGCACAGATACGCAGTATTTT,NA,NA,TRBV13,TRBJ2-3
CASSPTSGSAGELFF,TGTGCCAGCAGCCCAACTAGCGGGAGTGCTGGGGAGCTGTTTTTT,TRBD2,NA,TRBV7-9,TRBJ2-2
CASRMRGTQETQYF,TGTGCCAGCAGAATGAGGGGGACACAAGAGACCCAGTACTTC,NA,few,TRBV12-3/TRBV12-4,TRBJ2-5
CASTNSGILNNEQFF,TGTGCCAGCACCAATAGCGGCATACTAAACAATGAGCAGTTCTTC,NA,NA,TRBV28,TRBJ2-1
CATSRSAGGNYNEQFF,TGTGCCACCAGCAGATCAGCGGGGGGGAACTACAATGAGCAGTTCTTC,TRBD2,NA,TRBV15,TRBJ2-1
CASIAGTNEKLFF,TGTGCCAGCATTGCGGGGACTAATGAAAAACTGTTTTTT,NA,few,TRBV2,TRBJ1-4
CASSGGGKNKNIQYF,TGTGCCAGCTCCGGAGGTGGGAAGAACAAAAACATTCAGTACTTC,NA,NA,TRBV18,TRBJ2-4
CASSPEPQLAGSVDEQFF,TGTGCCAGCAGCCCCGAGCCTCAACTAGCGGGATCGGTTGATGAGCAGTTCTTC,TRBD2,NA,TRBV28,TRBJ2-1
CATSESDRGTDTQYF,TGTGCCACCAGTGAATCCGACAGGGGCACAGATACGCAGTATTTT,TRBD1,many,TRBV24-1,TRBJ2-3
CASSLWASGVQFF,TGTGCCAGCAGTCTCTGGGCGAGTGGTGTGCAGTTCTTC,NA,many,TRBV12-3/TRBV12-4,TRBJ2-1
CASSLGVANTEAFF,TGCGCCAGCAGCTTGGGGGTAGCTAACACTGAAGCTTTCTTT,NA,NA,TRBV5-1,TRBJ1-1
CASSDRGLFTGELFF,TGTGCCAGCAGTGACAGGGGGCTCTTCACCGGGGAGCTGTTTTTT,TRBD1,few,TRBV2,TRBJ2-2
CASSAGRDVYFNEKLFF,TGTGCCAGCAGTGCGGGCAGGGACGTATACTTTAATGAAAAACTGTTTTTT,NA,many,TRBV28,TRBJ1-4
CASSTLQGMNTEAFF,TGCGCCAGCAGCACCCTACAGGGGATGAACACTGAAGCTTTCTTT,TRBD1,many,TRBV5-1,TRBJ1-1
CASSTRGPLDTIYF,TGTGCCAGCAGTACTAGGGGTCCGCTTGACACCATATATTTT,NA,NA,TRBV2,TRBJ1-3
CASTLRARAGANVLTF,TGTGCCAGCACCCTCCGAGCCAGGGCGGGGGCCAACGTCCTGACTTTC,NA,few,TRBV28,TRBJ2-6
CASSLNTIPNEKLFF,TGTGCCAGCAGCTTAAATACCATCCCTAATGAAAAACTGTTTTTT,NA,few,TRBV7-9,TRBJ1-4
CSVWFLDTQYF,TGCAGTGTCTGGTTTTTAGATACGCAGTATTTT,NA,few,TRBV20-1,TRBJ2-3
CASSRLAGGGNEQFF,TGTGCCAGCAGCAGACTAGCGGGAGGGGGCAATGAGCAGTTCTTC,TRBD2,NA,TRBV9,TRBJ2-1
CASSPVLRPSTDTQYF,TGTGCCAGCAGCCCTGTTTTGCGCCCTAGCACAGATACGCAGTATTTT,NA,many,TRBV11-2,TRBJ2-3
CASSAGTGAFQPQHF,TGTGCCAGCAGCGCGGGGACAGGGGCTTTTCAGCCCCAGCATTTT,TRBD1,few,TRBV9,TRBJ1-5
CASSLVVSASQDTQYF,TGCGCCAGCAGCTTGGTCGTGTCGGCCTCACAGGATACGCAGTATTTT,NA,NA,TRBV5-1,TRBJ2-3
CASSDTGAGKEKLFF,TGTGCCAGCAGTGATACAGGGGCCGGGAAGGAAAAACTGTTTTTT,TRBD1,NA,TRBV6-1,TRBJ1-4
CSVEVLAGLYNEQFF,TGCAGCGTTGAAGTACTAGCGGGACTATACAATGAGCAGTTCTTC,TRBD2,few,TRBV29-1,TRBJ2-1
CASSFYRTETQYF,TGTGCCAGCAGCTTCTATAGAACAGAGACCCAGTACTTC,NA,NA,TRBV7-2,TRBJ2-5
CAISDISDNPGQFF,TGTGCCATCAGTGACATCTCGGACAACCCTGGGCAGTTCTTC,NA,NA,TRBV10-3,TRBJ2-1
CSAEMGTEAFF,TGCAGCGCCGAGATGGGAACTGAAGCTTTCTTT,NA,many,TRBV29-1,TRBJ1-1
CASSWTGTGGIDEQFF,TGTGCCAGCAGCTGGACCGGGACAGGGGGCATTGATGAGCAGTTCTTC,TRBD1,NA,TRBV5-5,TRBJ2-1
CASSYSADPSYNEQFF,TGTGCCAGCAGTTACTCTGCGGACCCCTCCTACAATGAGCAGTTCTTC,NA,NA,TRBV6-5,TRBJ2-1
CASSLRGGSPSTDTQYF,TGTGCCAGCAGCTTAAGGGGCGGGAGCCCATCCACAGATACGCAGTATTTT,TRBD2,NA,TRBV7-8,TRBJ2-3
CASGGGGEAYEQYF,TGTGCCAGCGGTGGGGGGGGTGAAGCCTACGAGCAGTACTTC,TRBD2,NA,TRBV28,TRBJ2-7
CASSNHRTGYQETQYF,TGTGCCAGCAGCAACCACCGGACAGGATACCAAGAGACCCAGTACTTC,TRBD1,NA,TRBV11-3,TRBJ2-5